In this sample, the clone carrying this T cell receptor beta chain turned up once. In the original analysis: Reference gene primer amplification yielded estimated nucleated cell counts. Profiled with immunoSEQ multiplex PCR; TCRdb holds only in-frame clones, not every one. That table supplies the V and J calls and clone size; D and trimming were determined from the DNA. The sample lists 200,000 to 250,000 clones; 75% to 90% were seen once. This sample is drawn from a study of blood T cell repertoires in COVID-19. Study summary: The samples span acute and convalescent COVID-19 from the United States, Italy and Spain.

Participants were aged roughly 18 to 90 years, lived in over 20 US areas, and enrolled virtually. Each exposed participant met a COVID-19 case in the 2 weeks preceding study entry. The receptor's source is a woman aged 25 to 39 who had been exposed to COVID-19. The sequenced sample consisted of PBMCs or T cells enriched from blood (not recorded which).

CDR3 nucleotides: TGTGCCACCCAACCCTGGGGAGGCGACAATGAGCAGTTCTTC. This encodes CATQPWGGDNEQFF. J is TRBJ2-1 and V is TRBV24-1, with D perhaps matching TRBD2 (6 bases). CDR1 is KGHDR, CDR2 SFDVKD, per germline. Trimming removed 9 bases at V and 5 bases at J, with 16 bases between. The CDR3 is made up of 14 amino acids.